This T cell receptor (beta chain) emerged from a study of blood T cell repertoires in COVID-19. The overall study: Samples representing acute and convalescent COVID-19 were sourced from the United States, Italy and Spain. The cDNA or gDNA used as material had been derived from T cells, B-cell-depleted T cells, or PBMCs.

The study drew participants aged about 18 to 89 years from some 23 US areas. Participant-given clinical history determined each cohort assignment. The V and J ends lost 4 bases and 7 bases, in that order; junction bases with no gene match: 6. CDR3 length: 14 amino acids. Germline V CDR1 and CDR2: KGHDR, SFDVKD. The assay was immunoSEQ multiplex PCR, and TCRdb's table has in-frame clones only and misses some. This table holds roughly 430,000 clones, approximately 91% found once. The TCR sequence derives from a woman under 30 who had been exposed to COVID-19. Sequenced input: PBMCs or T cells enriched from blood (not recorded which). The chain combines TRBV24-1 with TRBJ2-1; TRBD1 agrees at 7 bases. In DNA, the CDR3 is TGTGCCACCAGTGACCTCCTACAGGGGAATGAGCAGTTCTTC. As protein: CATSDLLQGNEQFF.